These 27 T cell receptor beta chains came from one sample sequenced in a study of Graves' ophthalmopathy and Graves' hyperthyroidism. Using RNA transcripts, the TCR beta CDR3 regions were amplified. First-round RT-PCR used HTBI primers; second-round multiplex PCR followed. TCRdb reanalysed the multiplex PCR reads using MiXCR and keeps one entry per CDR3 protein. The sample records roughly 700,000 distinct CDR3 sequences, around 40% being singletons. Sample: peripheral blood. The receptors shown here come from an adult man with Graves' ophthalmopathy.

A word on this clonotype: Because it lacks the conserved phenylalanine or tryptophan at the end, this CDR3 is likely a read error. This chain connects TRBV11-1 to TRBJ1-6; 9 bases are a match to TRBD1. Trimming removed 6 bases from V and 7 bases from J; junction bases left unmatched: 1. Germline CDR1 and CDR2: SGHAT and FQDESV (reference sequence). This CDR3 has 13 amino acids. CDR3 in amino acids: CASRGQGNSPLHL. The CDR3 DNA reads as TGTGCCAGCAGGGGACAGGGCAATTCACCCCTCCACTTA.

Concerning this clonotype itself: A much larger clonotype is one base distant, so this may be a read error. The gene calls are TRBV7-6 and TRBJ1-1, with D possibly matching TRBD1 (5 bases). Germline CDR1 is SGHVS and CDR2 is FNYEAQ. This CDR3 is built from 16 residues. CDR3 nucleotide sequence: TGTGCCGGCAGCTTAGATGGGGGGTTCATGAACACTGAAGCTTTCTTT. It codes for CAGSLDGGFMNTEAFF.

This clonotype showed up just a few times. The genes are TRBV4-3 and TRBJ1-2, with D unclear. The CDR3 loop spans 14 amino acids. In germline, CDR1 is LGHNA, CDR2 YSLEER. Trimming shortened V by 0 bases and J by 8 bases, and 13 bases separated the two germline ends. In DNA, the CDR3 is TGCGCCAGCAGCCAAGATGGAATAGGGCTCGGCTACACCTTC. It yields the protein CASSQDGIGLGYTF.

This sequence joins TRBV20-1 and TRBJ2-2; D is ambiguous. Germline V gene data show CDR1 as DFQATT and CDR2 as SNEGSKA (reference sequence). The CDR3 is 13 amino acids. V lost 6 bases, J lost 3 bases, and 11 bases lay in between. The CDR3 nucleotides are TGCAGTGCCAGCAGTGGGTACACCGGGGAGCTGTTTTTT. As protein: CSASSGYTGELFF.

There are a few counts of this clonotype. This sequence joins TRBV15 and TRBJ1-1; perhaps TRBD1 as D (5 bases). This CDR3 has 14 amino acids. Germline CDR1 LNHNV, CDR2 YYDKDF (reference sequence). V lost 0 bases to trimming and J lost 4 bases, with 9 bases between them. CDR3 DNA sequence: TGTGCCACCAGCAGAGATTATACAGGCACTGAAGCTTTCTTT. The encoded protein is CATSRDYTGTEAFF.

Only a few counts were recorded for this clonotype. Written as DNA, the CDR3 is TGTGCCAGCAGCTTCCCGGGGGGGGGAAACTATGGCTACACCTTC. Translating it yields CASSFPGGGNYGYTF. The J gene is TRBJ1-2, the V gene TRBV7-9, with D perhaps matching TRBD1 (5 bases). CDR1 SEHNR and CDR2 FQNEAQ come from the germline V gene (reference sequence). The V and J ends lost 3 bases and 2 bases respectively, with 13 bases between them. This CDR3 comprises 15 residues. Full variable domain (outside the CDR3, taken from reference TRBV7-9 and TRBJ1-2): DTGVSQNPRHKITKRGQNVTFRCDPISEHNRLYWYRQTLGQGPEFLTYFQNEAQLEKSRLLSDRFSAERPKGSFSTLEIQRTEQGDSAMYLCASSFPGGGNYGYTFGSGTRLTVV.

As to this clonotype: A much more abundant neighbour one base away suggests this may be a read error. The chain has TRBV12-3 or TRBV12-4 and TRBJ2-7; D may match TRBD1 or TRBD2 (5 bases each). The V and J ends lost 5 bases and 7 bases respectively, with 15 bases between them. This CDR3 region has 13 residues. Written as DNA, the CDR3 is TGTGCCAGCAGTCCCGGGACCCTCGGGGAGCAGTACGTC. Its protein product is CASSPGTLGEQYV.

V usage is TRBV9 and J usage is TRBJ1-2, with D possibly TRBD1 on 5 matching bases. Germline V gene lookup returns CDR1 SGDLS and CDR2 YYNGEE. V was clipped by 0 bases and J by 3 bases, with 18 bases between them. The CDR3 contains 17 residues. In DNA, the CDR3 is TGTGCCAGCAGCGTAGGACAGTACCCCTGGCTGGACTATGGCTACACCTTC. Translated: CASSVGQYPWLDYGYTF.

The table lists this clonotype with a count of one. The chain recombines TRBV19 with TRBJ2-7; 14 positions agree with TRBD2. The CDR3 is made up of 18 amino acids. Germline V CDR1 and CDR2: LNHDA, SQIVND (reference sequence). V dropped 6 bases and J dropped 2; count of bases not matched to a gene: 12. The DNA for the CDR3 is TGTGCCAGTAGCAGGGCCGGGACTAGCGGGGGCCGTCCCTACGAGCAGTACTTC. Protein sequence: CASSRAGTSGGRPYEQYF.

CDR3 DNA: TGTGCCAGCAGCAACAGGGGGCGAACTGAAGCTTTCTTT. It specifies CASSNRGRTEAFF. This chain uses TRBV7-3 with TRBJ1-1; the match to TRBD1 covers 9 bases. V gave up 5 bases and J gave up 5 bases; unmatched junction bases: 3. The CDR3 runs to 13 residues. Germline values: CDR1 SGHTA, CDR2 FQGTGA.

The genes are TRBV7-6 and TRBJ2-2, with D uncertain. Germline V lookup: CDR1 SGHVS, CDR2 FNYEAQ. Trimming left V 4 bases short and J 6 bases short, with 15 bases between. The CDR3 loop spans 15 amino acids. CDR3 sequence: CASSSSGAFPGELFF. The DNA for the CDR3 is TGTGCCAGCAGCTCCTCCGGCGCGTTCCCCGGGGAGCTGTTTTTT. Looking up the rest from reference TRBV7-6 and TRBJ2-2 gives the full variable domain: GAGVSQSPRYKVTKRGQDVALRCDPISGHVSLYWYRQALGQGPEFLTYFNYEAQQDKSGLPNDRFSAERPEGSISTLTIQRTEQRDSAMYRCASSSSGAFPGELFFGEGSRLTVL.

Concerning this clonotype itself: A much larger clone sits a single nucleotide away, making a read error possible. The CDR3 loop reads CSVESGRYDQYF. The CDR3 bases are TGCAGCGTTGAATCTGGGCGCTACGACCAGTACTTC. The chain recombines TRBV29-1 with TRBJ2-7; no clear D gene. Germline V gives CDR1 SQVTM, CDR2 ANQGSEA. This CDR3 comprises 12 residues.

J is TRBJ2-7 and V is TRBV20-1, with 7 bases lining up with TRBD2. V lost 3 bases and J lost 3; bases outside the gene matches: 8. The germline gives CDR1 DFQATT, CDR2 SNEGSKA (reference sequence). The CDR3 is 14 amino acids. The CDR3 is CSASGGSFYYEQYF. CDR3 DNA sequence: TGCAGTGCTAGTGGCGGGAGCTTCTACTACGAGCAGTACTTC.

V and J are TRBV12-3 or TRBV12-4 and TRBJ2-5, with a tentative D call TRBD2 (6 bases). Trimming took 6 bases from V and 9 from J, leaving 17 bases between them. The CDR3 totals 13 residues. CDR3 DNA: TGTGCCAGCAGACCTCGGGCGTGGGAGGCCCAGTACTTC. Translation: CASRPRAWEAQYF.

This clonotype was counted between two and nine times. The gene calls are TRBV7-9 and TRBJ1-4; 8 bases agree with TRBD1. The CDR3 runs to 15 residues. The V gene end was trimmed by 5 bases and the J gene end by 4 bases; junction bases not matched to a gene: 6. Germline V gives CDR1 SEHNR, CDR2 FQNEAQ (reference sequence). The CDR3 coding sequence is TGTGCCAGCAGCACACAGACAGGGGATAATGAAAAACTGTTTTTT. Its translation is CASSTQTGDNEKLFF.

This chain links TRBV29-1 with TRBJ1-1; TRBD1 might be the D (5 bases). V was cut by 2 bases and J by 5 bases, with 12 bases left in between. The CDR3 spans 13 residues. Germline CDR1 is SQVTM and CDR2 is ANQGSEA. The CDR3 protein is CSVERGDGTEAFF. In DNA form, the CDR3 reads TGCAGCGTTGAACGGGGGGACGGGACTGAAGCTTTCTTT.

Here the CDR3 reads CASSLGGAGSGANVLTF. The CDR3 DNA follows: TGTGCCAGCAGCTTAGGGGGTGCCGGCTCTGGGGCCAACGTCCTGACTTTC. This sequence joins TRBV7-2 and TRBJ2-6; D unclear. CDR1 and CDR2 (germline): SGHTA, FQGNSA. This CDR3 region has 17 residues. The V end lost 1 base, the J end lost 0 bases, and 10 bases lay between the germline ends.

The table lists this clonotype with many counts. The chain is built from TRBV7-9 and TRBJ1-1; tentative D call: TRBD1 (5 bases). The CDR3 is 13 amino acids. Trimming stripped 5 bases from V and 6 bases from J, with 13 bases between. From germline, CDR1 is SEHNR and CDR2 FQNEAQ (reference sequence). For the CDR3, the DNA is TGTGCCAGCAGCGGCGACAGTTTCGCTGAAGCTTTCTTT. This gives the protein CASSGDSFAEAFF.

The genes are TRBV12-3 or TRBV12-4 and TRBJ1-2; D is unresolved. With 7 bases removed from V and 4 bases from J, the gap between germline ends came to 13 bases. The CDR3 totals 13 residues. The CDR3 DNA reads TGTGCCAGCACCCGCGCCGGGAGCTATGGCTACACCTTC. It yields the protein CASTRAGSYGYTF.

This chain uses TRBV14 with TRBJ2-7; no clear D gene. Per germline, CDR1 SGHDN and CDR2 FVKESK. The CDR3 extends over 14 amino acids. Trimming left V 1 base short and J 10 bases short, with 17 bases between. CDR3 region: CASSQAPDPANQYF. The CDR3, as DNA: TGTGCCAGCAGCCAAGCCCCCGACCCGGCGAATCAGTACTTC.

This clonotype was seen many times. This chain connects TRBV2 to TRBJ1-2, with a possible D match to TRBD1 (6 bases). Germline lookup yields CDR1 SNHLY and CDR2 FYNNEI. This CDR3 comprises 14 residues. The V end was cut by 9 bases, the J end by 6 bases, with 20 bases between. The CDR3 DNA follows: TGTGCCAGTCCCACCGCGGAAGCAGGGGATGGCTACACCTTC. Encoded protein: CASPTAEAGDGYTF.

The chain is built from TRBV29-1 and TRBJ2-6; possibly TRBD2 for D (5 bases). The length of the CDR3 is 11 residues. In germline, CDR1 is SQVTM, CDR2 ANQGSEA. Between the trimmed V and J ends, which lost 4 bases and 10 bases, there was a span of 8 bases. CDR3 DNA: TGCAGCGTTGTCGGGGAGAACGTCCTGACTTTC. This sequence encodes CSVVGENVLTF.

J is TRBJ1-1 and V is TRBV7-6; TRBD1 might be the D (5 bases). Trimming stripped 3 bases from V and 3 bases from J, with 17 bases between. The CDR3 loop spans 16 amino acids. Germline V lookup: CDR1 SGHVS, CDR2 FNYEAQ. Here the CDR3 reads CASSFRGTSGYTEAFF. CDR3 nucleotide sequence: TGTGCCAGCAGCTTCCGAGGGACCAGTGGCTACACTGAAGCTTTCTTT.

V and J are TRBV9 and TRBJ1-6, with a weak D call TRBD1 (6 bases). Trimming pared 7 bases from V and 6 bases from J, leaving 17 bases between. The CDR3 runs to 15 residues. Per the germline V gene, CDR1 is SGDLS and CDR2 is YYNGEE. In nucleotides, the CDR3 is TGTGCCAGCTCACCCCCTACAGGGACTAATTCACCCCTCCACTTT. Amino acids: CASSPPTGTNSPLHF.

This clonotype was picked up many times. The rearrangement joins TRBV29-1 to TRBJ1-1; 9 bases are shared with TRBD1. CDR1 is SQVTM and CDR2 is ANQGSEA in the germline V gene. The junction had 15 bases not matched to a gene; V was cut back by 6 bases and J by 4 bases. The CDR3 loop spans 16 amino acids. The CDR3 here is CSVQTRDRVMGTEAFF. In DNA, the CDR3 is TGCAGCGTACAAACCCGGGACAGGGTTATGGGCACTGAAGCTTTCTTT. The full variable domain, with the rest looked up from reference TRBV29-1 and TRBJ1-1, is SAVISQKPSRDICQRGTSLTIQCQVDSQVTMMFWYRQQPGQSLTLIATANQGSEATYESGFVIDKFPISRPNLTFSTLTVSNMSPEDSSIYLCSVQTRDRVMGTEAFFGQGTRLTVV.

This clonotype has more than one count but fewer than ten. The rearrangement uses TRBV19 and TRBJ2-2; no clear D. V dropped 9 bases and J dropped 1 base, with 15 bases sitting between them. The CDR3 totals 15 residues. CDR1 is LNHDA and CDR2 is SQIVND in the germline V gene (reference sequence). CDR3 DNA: TGTGCCAGCAGCTCCCGACTCCTGAACACCGGGGAGCTGTTTTTT. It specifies CASSSRLLNTGELFF.

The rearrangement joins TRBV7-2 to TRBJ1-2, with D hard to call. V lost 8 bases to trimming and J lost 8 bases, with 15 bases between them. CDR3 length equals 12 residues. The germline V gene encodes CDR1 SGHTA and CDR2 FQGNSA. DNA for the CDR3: TGTGCCAGCTCACGTCTACATGAGGGCTACACCTTC. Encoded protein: CASSRLHEGYTF.